This T cell receptor (beta chain) derives from a study of blood T cell repertoires in COVID-19. Study context: Samples came from the United States, Italy and Spain, spanning acute and convalescent COVID-19. T cells, B-cell-depleted T cells, or PBMCs supplied cDNA or gDNA.

How the authors handled the data: Counts of nucleated cells, estimated from reference gene primer amplification, were obtained. Sequenced by immunoSEQ multiplex PCR; TCRdb stores in-frame clones only, minus some. V, J and clone size were drawn from that table, and D and trimming were deduced from the DNA. The sample yields hundreds of thousands of clones, around 89% seen once. The CDR3 consists of 14 residues. V was clipped by 3 bases and J by 0 bases; unmatched bases: 1. The germline V gene encodes CDR1 SGHNT and CDR2 YYREEE (reference sequence). This clone was recorded once. The sample taken for sequencing was peripheral blood. The receptor was isolated from a young woman with acute or convalescent COVID-19. The V call is TRBV5-4, the J call TRBJ2-3; 7 nucleotides match TRBD2. The CDR3 protein is CASSWGGSTDTQYF. The CDR3 coding sequence is TGTGCCAGCAGCTGGGGAGGGAGCACAGATACGCAGTATTTT.